The 6 T cell receptor beta chains below were found in one sample sequenced in a study of cytomegalovirus exposure and HLA in healthy donors. PCR involved 60 Vbeta and 13 Jbeta primers. The data were produced by immunoSEQ multiplex PCR, yet TCRdb's version contains in-frame clones alone and is incomplete. The table has about 15,000 clones, about 60% seen once. The sequenced sample consisted of PBMCs. Receptor source: a woman between 50 and 59 years old in good health and CMV-seropositive.

The V and J genes are TRBV28 and TRBJ2-7; D perhaps matches TRBD1 (6 bases). The CDR3 sequence is 14 residues long. CDR1 is MDHEN, CDR2 SYDVKM, per germline. Deletions cut 7 bases from V and 0 bases from J, with 13 bases between. CDR3 protein: CASKPRGPSYEQYF. CDR3 DNA sequence: TGTGCCAGCAAACCCAGGGGCCCCTCCTACGAGCAGTACTTC.

V gene TRBV6-1 combines with J gene TRBJ2-7; D is ambiguous. This CDR3 is built from 11 residues. CDR1 and CDR2 (germline): MNHNS, SASEGT. The germline V and J ends were trimmed by 9 bases and 4 bases, with 10 bases remaining between them. The CDR3 DNA follows: TGTGCCAGTCGAGGCGGATACGAGCAGTACTTC. Encoded protein: CASRGGYEQYF.

V is TRBV6-4 and J is TRBJ2-1; TRBD1 might be the D (6 bases). The CDR3 length is 16 residues. With 4 bases removed from V and 0 bases from J, the gap between germline ends came to 13 bases. Germline V CDR1 and CDR2: MRHNA, SNTAGT. This chain's CDR3 is CASSADDRTSYNEQFF. CDR3 in DNA: TGTGCCAGCAGTGCGGATGACAGGACCTCCTACAATGAGCAGTTCTTC.

This rearrangement joins TRBV4-3 to TRBJ1-2; D call uncertain. Trimming removed 0 bases at V and 0 bases at J, with 8 bases between. The CDR3 sequence is 15 residues long. Germline V gene sequence: CDR1 LGHNA, CDR2 YSLEER. The CDR3 is CASSQEVLANYGYTF. CDR3 nucleotide sequence: TGCGCCAGCAGCCAAGAGGTCCTAGCTAACTATGGCTACACCTTC.

The chain employs TRBV20-1 and TRBJ1-1; D is undetermined. CDR1 is DFQATT and CDR2 is SNEGSKA in the germline V gene (reference sequence). CDR3 size: 11 residues. V lost 6 bases, J lost 1 base, and 6 bases lay in between. The CDR3 DNA sequence: TGCAGTGCCCGAGGGAACACTGAAGCTTTCTTT. Its protein product is CSARGNTEAFF.

The chain carries TRBV4-2 and TRBJ2-7; a weak D match, TRBD2 (7 bases). The CDR3 consists of 16 residues. V lost 2 bases and J lost 3, with 17 bases in between. The germline V gene has CDR1 LGHNA and CDR2 YNFKEQ. This CDR3 reads CASSQPSGGGYYEQYF. DNA of the CDR3: TGTGCCAGCAGCCAACCTAGCGGAGGGGGATACTACGAGCAGTACTTC.